Listed here are 16 T cell receptor beta chains from one sample, sequenced in a study of control samples from healthy donors and cancer patients. The repertoire was sequenced with immunoSEQ multiplex PCR; TCRdb's copy has only in-frame clones and lacks some. The sample yields 200,000 to 250,000 clones, roughly 94% seen once. The sequencing input was blood. Source of these receptors: a man aged 50 to 59 in good health.

This chain connects TRBV5-4 to TRBJ2-5, with D maybe TRBD2 (6 bases). The V end lost 4 bases, the J end lost 5 bases, and 15 bases lay between the germline ends. The germline gives CDR1 SGHNT, CDR2 YYREEE (reference sequence). The CDR3 length is 14 residues. CDR3 residues: CASSPTTGDETQYF. DNA for the CDR3: TGTGCCAGCAGCCCTACGACGGGGGACGAGACCCAGTACTTC. Using reference TRBV5-4 and TRBJ2-5 for the parts outside the CDR3, the full variable domain is ETGVTQSPTHLIKTRGQQVTLRCSSQSGHNTVSWYQQALGQGPQFIFQYYREEENGRGNFPPRFSGLQFPNYSSELNVNALELDDSALYLCASSPTTGDETQYFGPGTRLLVL.

The chain combines TRBV2 with TRBJ1-2; 8 nucleotides agree with TRBD1. The CDR3 extends over 14 amino acids. Germline V gene data show CDR1 as SNHLY and CDR2 as FYNNEI. V lost 3 bases to trimming and J lost 1 base; unmatched junction nucleotides: 1. The CDR3 nucleotides read TGTGCCAGCAGTGAGGGGACAGGTAACTATGGCTACACCTTC. Translated, it gives CASSEGTGNYGYTF. Complete variable domain (other parts from reference TRBV2 and TRBJ1-2): EPEVTQTPSHQVTQMGQEVILRCVPISNHLYFYWYRQILGQKVEFLVSFYNNEISEKSEIFDDQFSVERPDGSNFTLKIRSTKLEDSAMYFCASSEGTGNYGYTFGSGTRLTVV.

CDR3 amino acids: CASSTGGEGDTQYF. In nucleotides, the CDR3 is TGTGCCAGCTCAACGGGCGGGGAAGGAGATACGCAGTATTTT. The rearrangement uses TRBV18 and TRBJ2-3; tentative D call: TRBD2 (6 bases). Germline V lookup: CDR1 KGHSH, CDR2 LQKENI. The CDR3 length is 14 residues. The V end was cut by 5 bases, the J end by 5 bases, with 14 bases between.

The count of this clone is one. The chain couples TRBV25-1 to TRBJ1-3, with D perhaps matching TRBD1 (5 bases). The germline V gene has CDR1 MGHDK and CDR2 SYGVNS. The CDR3 extends over 14 amino acids. The V gene lost 5 bases and the J gene lost 3 bases, with 11 bases spanning the gap. The CDR3 is CASSPPGGGNTIYF. DNA for the CDR3: TGTGCCAGCAGTCCTCCGGGGGGTGGAAACACCATATATTTT.

The DNA of the CDR3 is TGCGCCAGCAGCTTGGTCCCAGGGGACGGGTATGGCTACACCTTC. It translates to CASSLVPGDGYGYTF. The J gene is TRBJ1-2, the V gene TRBV5-1; TRBD1 might be the D (6 bases). Trimming pared 0 bases from V and 5 bases from J, leaving 14 bases between. The CDR3 sequence is 15 residues long. Looked up from germline, CDR1 is SGHRS and CDR2 is YFSETQ.

V usage is TRBV2 and J usage is TRBJ2-7; D not certain. The CDR3 runs to 14 residues. Trimming pared 6 bases from V and 0 bases from J, leaving 12 bases between. Germline V gene sequence: CDR1 SNHLY, CDR2 FYNNEI. The CDR3 here is CASRDGQLSYEQYV. The DNA for the CDR3 is TGTGCCAGCAGGGATGGGCAGCTCTCCTACGAGCAGTACGTC.

The chain recombines TRBV12-3 or TRBV12-4 with TRBJ1-5; D call uncertain. The CDR3 has 13 amino acids. Trimming cost V 3 bases and J 4 bases, with 7 bases left between them. The CDR3 DNA is TGTGCCAGCAGTTTTGAAAGGAATCAGCCCCAGCATTTT. Its protein product is CASSFERNQPQHF.

The chain employs TRBV12-1 and TRBJ2-2; the table assigns TRBD2, which was not confirmed against the DNA. TRBV12-1 is annotated as a pseudogene. The CDR3 runs 16 residues. CDR3 coding DNA: TGTGCCGGGCTGGGATACGGGGATCCAAACACCGGGGAGCTGTTTTTT. Its protein product is CAGLGYGDPNTGELFF.

This chain links TRBV30 with TRBJ1-1; D gene unclear. This CDR3 is built from 11 residues. Trimming stripped 4 bases from V and 5 bases from J, with 8 bases between. Per the germline V gene, CDR1 is GTSNPN and CDR2 is SVGIG (reference sequence). DNA of the CDR3: TGTGCCTGGATTAGAAGAACTGAAGCTTTCTTT. Its translation: CAWIRRTEAFF.

The CDR3 region has the DNA TGTGCCAGCAGTGAATTAGTCGGGGGGAGCAATGAGCAGTTCTTC. Translated: CASSELVGGSNEQFF. The J gene is TRBJ2-1, the V gene TRBV2, with 7 bases fitting TRBD2. The V gene end was trimmed by 2 bases and the J gene end by 6 bases; junction bases not matched to a gene: 7. CDR1 SNHLY and CDR2 FYNNEI come from the germline V gene. The CDR3 sequence is 15 residues long.

The sample holds a few counts of this clone. The chain joins TRBV28 to TRBJ2-7; 7 bases align to TRBD2. Unmatched junction bases numbered 9, after V lost 4 bases and J lost 3 bases. Germline V CDR1 and CDR2: MDHEN, SYDVKM. CDR3 length: 15 residues. CDR3 nucleotides: TGTGCCAGCAGTTCTCGGGGGGAGGGCTTCTACGAGCAGTACTTC. Translation: CASSSRGEGFYEQYF. The full variable domain, in which reference TRBV28 and TRBJ2-7 provide the parts outside the CDR3, is DVKVTQSSRYLVKRTGEKVFLECVQDMDHENMFWYRQDPGLGLRLIYFSYDVKMKEKGDIPEGYSVSREKKERFSLILESASTNQTSMYLCASSSRGEGFYEQYFGPGTRLTVT.

The count of this clone is one. The chain employs TRBV19 and TRBJ1-6; TRBD1 might be the D (5 bases). V was cut by 3 bases and J by 10 bases, with 10 bases left in between. The germline V gene encodes CDR1 LNHDA and CDR2 SQIVND (reference sequence). CDR3 length: 13 amino acids. The CDR3 bases are TGTGCCAGTAGTATTCAAGGGGAATCACCCCTCCACTTT. This codes for CASSIQGESPLHF.

The genes are TRBV11-2 and TRBJ1-1, with D perhaps matching TRBD1 (6 bases). Between the trimmed V and J ends, which lost 6 bases and 5 bases, there was a span of 22 bases. The germline V gene has CDR1 SGHAT and CDR2 FQNNGV. This CDR3 is 16 amino acids long. This chain's CDR3 is CASSKPWGRGETEAFF. The CDR3 bases are TGTGCCAGCAGTAAACCCTGGGGGCGGGGTGAGACTGAAGCTTTCTTT.

This chain connects TRBV18 to TRBJ1-5, with D possibly TRBD1 on 6 matching bases. In germline, CDR1 is KGHSH, CDR2 LQKENI. With 4 bases removed from V and 1 base from J, the gap between germline ends came to 11 bases. The CDR3 runs 15 residues. The CDR3 DNA reads as TGTGCCAGCTCACAGGGACAAGTGAGCAATCAGCCCCAGCATTTT. This gives the protein CASSQGQVSNQPQHF.

V usage is TRBV27 and J usage is TRBJ2-7, with TRBD1 identical over 9 bases. The junction had 3 bases not matched to a gene; V was cut back by 3 bases and J by 3 bases. Germline loops: CDR1 MNHEY, CDR2 SMNVEV (reference sequence). The CDR3 is made up of 14 amino acids. The CDR3 DNA follows: TGTGCCAGCAGTTTTGGGACAGGGTTCTACGAGCAGTACTTC. Its protein product is CASSFGTGFYEQYF.

The chain couples TRBV18 to TRBJ1-1, with 8 bases fitting TRBD1. Germline V gene sequence: CDR1 KGHSH, CDR2 LQKENI. The J segment lost 4 bases and the V segment lost 2 bases, leaving 6 bases of the junction unmatched. The CDR3 is 15 residues long. The CDR3 coding sequence is TGTGCCAGCTCACCATGGGACAGGAGCATCACTGAAGCTTTCTTT. This codes for CASSPWDRSITEAFF.